A single sample is the source of the 22 T cell receptor beta chains below, sequenced in a study of T-cell memory formation after mild COVID-19. One entry per CDR3 protein, called by TCRdb with MiXCR from the 5' RACE reads. The data contain about 470,000 distinct CDR3 sequences, nearly 25% of them singletons. Sequencing used PBMCs or a T cell subset sorted from them (not recorded which). The receptors were gathered from an adult woman who had mild COVID-19 (a few samples of this study predate the infection). Cell type and time point are not known.

A few counts support this clonotype. The chain recombines TRBV24-1 with TRBJ2-1; D not certain. The germline CDR1 and CDR2 sequences are KGHDR and SFDVKD. V lost 5 bases and J lost 2, with 0 bases in between. The CDR3 spans 11 residues. The CDR3 bases are TGTGCCACCAGTGCCTACAATGAGCAGTTCTTC. Protein: CATSAYNEQFF.

In this sample, this clonotype turned up a few times. The gene calls are TRBV5-4 and TRBJ2-7; TRBD2 aligns across 11 bases. From germline, CDR1 is SGHNT and CDR2 YYREEE (reference sequence). The CDR3 length is 14 residues. V lost 3 bases to trimming and J lost 5 bases; unmatched junction nucleotides: 4. The CDR3 coding sequence is TGTGCCAGCAGCTACGGGACTAGCGGCGACGAGCAGTACTTC. This codes for CASSYGTSGDEQYF.

The chain links TRBV24-1 to TRBJ2-3; 9 bases fit TRBD2. Germline V CDR1 and CDR2: KGHDR, SFDVKD. V gave up 3 bases and J gave up 3 bases; unmatched junction bases: 9. CDR3 length: 17 residues. The CDR3 region has the DNA TGTGCCACCAGTGATACGAGTAGCGGGAGTTGGACAGATACGCAGTATTTT. Amino acid sequence: CATSDTSSGSWTDTQYF.

The chain joins TRBV18 to TRBJ2-7; 9 bases match TRBD1. V lost 5 bases, J lost 4 bases, and 9 bases stayed unmatched. The CDR3 consists of 15 residues. The germline V gene has CDR1 KGHSH and CDR2 LQKENI. In nucleotides, the CDR3 is TGTGCCAGCTCAGGACGACAGGGGGTTACATACGAGCAGTACTTC. Protein: CASSGRQGVTYEQYF.

This rearrangement joins TRBV2 to TRBJ2-7; 15 positions match TRBD2. The V and J ends lost 10 bases and 7 bases, in that order; junction bases with no gene match: 14. The CDR3 sequence is 16 residues long. CDR1 and CDR2 (germline): SNHLY, FYNNEI. CDR3 sequence reads: CAILGLAGGGPGEQYF. CDR3 nucleotides: TGTGCCATCTTGGGACTAGCGGGAGGCGGCCCCGGGGAGCAGTACTTC.

The chain links TRBV12-3 or TRBV12-4 to TRBJ2-7; no clear D. The CDR3 is made up of 14 amino acids. Trimming took 5 bases from V and 3 from J, leaving 14 bases between them. CDR3 in DNA: TGTGCCAGCAGTCCTGGGTCTGAAGGCTACGAGCAGTACTTC. This sequence encodes CASSPGSEGYEQYF.

This chain links TRBV12-3 or TRBV12-4 with TRBJ2-7, with D perhaps TRBD1 or TRBD2 (5 bases each). V dropped 5 bases and J dropped 2 bases, with 16 bases sitting between them. The CDR3 is made up of 15 amino acids. The CDR3 DNA sequence: TGTGCCAGCAGTGACTTCGGGGCAGGCGCCTACGAGCAGTACTTC. Its translation is CASSDFGAGAYEQYF.

This clonotype was observed a few times. The V gene is TRBV5-1, the J gene TRBJ1-3; a weak D match, TRBD1 (5 bases). The CDR3 runs to 14 residues. V lost 0 bases to trimming and J lost 6 bases, with 10 bases between them. CDR1 is SGHRS and CDR2 is YFSETQ in the germline V gene. The CDR3 DNA is TGCGCCAGCAGCTTGGATCCAGGGATAAACACCATATATTTT. Translated, it gives CASSLDPGINTIYF.

This clonotype was detected ten times or more. V usage is TRBV12-3 or TRBV12-4 and J usage is TRBJ1-1; TRBD1 matches at 9 bases. The CDR3 has 14 residues. V lost 6 bases, J lost 4 bases, and 6 bases stayed unmatched. In DNA form, the CDR3 reads TGTGCCAGCAGCCCGGGACAGGGAATCACTGAAGCTTTCTTT. Translated: CASSPGQGITEAFF.

The V call is TRBV5-1, the J call TRBJ1-1; 8 nucleotides line up with TRBD1. The germline gives CDR1 SGHRS, CDR2 YFSETQ. V lost 4 bases and J lost 8; bases outside the gene matches: 10. The CDR3 has 14 amino acids. As DNA, the CDR3 is TGCGCCAGCAGCCTGGGTCAGGGGGCCGACGAAGCTTTCTTT. It specifies CASSLGQGADEAFF.

This clonotype was seen only a few times. This sequence joins TRBV13 and TRBJ2-1; the match to TRBD2 covers 9 bases. Trimming cost V 9 bases and J 2 bases; bases outside gene matches: 11. Germline CDR1 and CDR2: PRHDT and FYEKMQ (reference sequence). There are 16 residues in the CDR3. This CDR3 is CASRPLAGATYNEQFF. The DNA for the CDR3 is TGTGCCAGTCGGCCCTTAGCGGGGGCGACCTACAATGAGCAGTTCTTC.

This clonotype was seen a few times. The genes are TRBV12-3 or TRBV12-4 and TRBJ2-1; tentative D call: TRBD2 (7 bases). Trimming stripped 4 bases from V and 0 bases from J, with 13 bases between. The CDR3 loop spans 16 amino acids. The chain's CDR3 is CASSWGGTSSYNEQFF. The CDR3 nucleotides read TGTGCCAGCAGTTGGGGGGGCACTAGCTCCTACAATGAGCAGTTCTTC.

This clonotype was observed a handful of times. As DNA, the CDR3 is TGCGCCAGCAGCTCGGGACGGGAGAACATTCAGTACTTC. This translates into CASSSGRENIQYF. The chain combines TRBV5-1 with TRBJ2-4, with D maybe TRBD2 (6 bases). V gave up 3 bases and J gave up 7 bases, with 11 bases separating them. The CDR3 spans 13 residues. CDR1 and CDR2 from the germline V gene are SGHRS and YFSETQ.

The CDR3 reads CAWTGRSNYGYTF. CDR3 nucleotides: TGTGCCTGGACAGGCAGATCTAACTATGGCTACACCTTC. V is TRBV30 and J is TRBJ1-2; D is uncertain. The CDR3 consists of 13 residues. Trimming cost V 4 bases and J 0 bases, with 9 bases left between them. Germline-derived CDR1 and CDR2 are GTSNPN and SVGIG (reference sequence).

The chain has TRBV7-8 and TRBJ2-3; D not resolved. This CDR3 region has 12 residues. Germline values: CDR1 SGHVS, CDR2 FQNEAQ. V was cut by 7 bases and J by 2 bases, with 7 bases left in between. The CDR3 loop reads CASTLYTDTQYF. The CDR3 DNA sequence: TGTGCCAGCACCCTATACACAGATACGCAGTATTTT.

Only a few counts were recorded for this clonotype. The V gene is TRBV20-1, the J gene TRBJ2-1; the match to TRBD2 covers 8 bases. This CDR3 has 16 residues. The trim removed 7 bases at V and 4 bases at J, leaving 15 bases unmatched. CDR1 and CDR2 from the germline V gene are DFQATT and SNEGSKA (reference sequence). CDR3 in DNA: TGCAGTGTCCTCTATCGGGCTAGCGGGTTGTACAATGAGCAGTTCTTC. Translation gives CSVLYRASGLYNEQFF.

The V and J genes are TRBV7-8 and TRBJ2-3; 8 bases are a match to TRBD1. Losses at the gene ends were 5 bases for V and 2 bases for J; bases not matched to a gene: 3. Germline values: CDR1 SGHVS, CDR2 FQNEAQ. The CDR3 runs 14 residues. CDR3 in DNA: TGTGCCAGCAGCCGGGACAGGTTCACAGATACGCAGTATTTT. Protein product: CASSRDRFTDTQYF. Variable domain in full (rest from reference TRBV7-8 and TRBJ2-3): GAGVSQSPRYKVAKRGQDVALRCDPISGHVSLFWYQQALGQGPEFLTYFQNEAQLDKSGLPSDRFFAERPEGSVSTLKIQRTQQEDSAVYLCASSRDRFTDTQYFGPGTRLTVL.

This clonotype was found a few times. This chain links TRBV20-1 with TRBJ1-1; TRBD1 is a possible D gene (5 bases). Germline V gene lookup returns CDR1 DFQATT and CDR2 SNEGSKA (reference sequence). V lost 3 bases to trimming and J lost 3 bases, with 11 bases between them. The CDR3 spans 13 residues. This chain's CDR3 is CSARADTYTEAFF. The CDR3 bases are TGCAGTGCTAGGGCGGACACCTACACTGAAGCTTTCTTT.

This clonotype was found a few times. The chain has TRBV12-3 or TRBV12-4 and TRBJ2-7, with TRBD2 matching 12 bases. This CDR3 has 15 residues. V lost 5 bases to trimming and J lost 3 bases; unmatched junction nucleotides: 5. In DNA, the CDR3 is TGTGCCAGCAGTCCGCAGACTAGCGGGGGCTACGAGCAGTACTTC. Translated, it gives CASSPQTSGGYEQYF.

V gene TRBV20-1 combines with J gene TRBJ2-7, with TRBD1 matching over 7 bases. Germline V gene lookup returns CDR1 DFQATT and CDR2 SNEGSKA (reference sequence). The CDR3 is 11 amino acids. V lost 6 bases and J lost 4; bases outside the gene matches: 3. This CDR3 is CSAKTGYEQYF. For the CDR3, the DNA is TGCAGTGCGAAGACAGGGTACGAGCAGTACTTC.

This clonotype appeared a few times. V is TRBV29-1 and J is TRBJ2-7, with TRBD1 identical over 10 bases. V shed 3 bases, J shed 6 bases, and the junction held 8 bases outside the gene matches. From germline, CDR1 is SQVTM and CDR2 ANQGSEA. CDR3 length: 14 residues. CDR3 amino acids: CSVEGRDRGTEQYF. CDR3 DNA sequence: TGCAGCGTTGAGGGAAGGGACAGGGGTACCGAGCAGTACTTC.

The chain links TRBV12-3 or TRBV12-4 to TRBJ1-2, with 11 nucleotides matching TRBD1. Losses at the gene ends were 6 bases for V and 7 bases for J; bases not matched to a gene: 10. This CDR3 spans 15 amino acids. CDR3 bases: TGTGCCAGCAGGGCCCCAGGACAGGGGGCTGGTGGCTACACCTTC. Amino acid sequence: CASRAPGQGAGGYTF.